This TCR beta chain comes out of a study of CD8+CD57+ T cells in acquired aplastic anemia. General study results and limits: Found in both controls and patients were approximately 29 CD8+ CDR3 sequences.

In its sample, this clonotype was seen a few times. Its cognate antigen is unknown. The authors sequenced patients whose flow cytometry had shown CD8+CD57+ cell expansion. Patients were treatment-naive when blood was sampled. Both TCR beta VDJ combination and CDR3 sequence profiling were carried out. Genomic DNA was the template for this profiling. TCRdb passed the reads through MiXCR, listing each CDR3 protein once. The data contain around 180,000 distinct CDR3 sequences, approximately 52% of them singletons. Germline values: CDR1 MGHRA, CDR2 YSYEKL. The CDR3 covers 18 residues. J gave up 5 bases and V 5 bases, and 15 bases lay outside the gene matches.

The rearrangement links TRBV4-1 to TRBJ1-5; 10 nucleotides align to TRBD1. Material: sorted CD4+, CD8+, or CD8+CD57+ T cells (not recorded which) from PBMCs. The TCR sequence derives from a human donor with aplastic anemia. The CDR3 coding sequence is TGCGCCAGCAGCTATAGCCCCCCGGGACAGGGGACCCATCAGCCCCAGCATTTT. This codes for CASSYSPPGQGTHQPQHF.